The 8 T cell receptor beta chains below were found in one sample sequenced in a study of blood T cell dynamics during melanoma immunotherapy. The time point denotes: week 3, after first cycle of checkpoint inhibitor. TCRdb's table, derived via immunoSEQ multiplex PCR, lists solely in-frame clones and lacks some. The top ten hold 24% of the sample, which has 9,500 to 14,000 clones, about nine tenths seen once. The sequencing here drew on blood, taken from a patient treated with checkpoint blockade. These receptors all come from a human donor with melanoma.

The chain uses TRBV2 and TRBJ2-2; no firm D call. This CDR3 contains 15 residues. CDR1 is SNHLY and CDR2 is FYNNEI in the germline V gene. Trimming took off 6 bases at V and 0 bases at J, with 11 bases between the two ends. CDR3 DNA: TGTGCCAGCAGCCCCGGGTTCGCGAACACCGGGGAGCTGTTTTTT. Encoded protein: CASSPGFANTGELFF.

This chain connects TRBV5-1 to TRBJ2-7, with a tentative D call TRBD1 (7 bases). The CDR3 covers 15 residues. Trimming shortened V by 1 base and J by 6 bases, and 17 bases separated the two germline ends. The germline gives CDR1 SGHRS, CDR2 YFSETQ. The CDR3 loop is CASSLYGGQGGEQYF. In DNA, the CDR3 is TGCGCCAGCAGCTTGTATGGTGGGCAGGGGGGCGAGCAGTACTTC.

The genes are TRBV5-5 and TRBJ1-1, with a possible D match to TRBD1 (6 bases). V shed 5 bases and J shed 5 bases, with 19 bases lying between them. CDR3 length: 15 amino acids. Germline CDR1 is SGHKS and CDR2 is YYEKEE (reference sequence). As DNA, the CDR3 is TGTGCCAGCAGGGCCCAAAAAGGGGGGCGTACTGAAGCTTTCTTT. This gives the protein CASRAQKGGRTEAFF.

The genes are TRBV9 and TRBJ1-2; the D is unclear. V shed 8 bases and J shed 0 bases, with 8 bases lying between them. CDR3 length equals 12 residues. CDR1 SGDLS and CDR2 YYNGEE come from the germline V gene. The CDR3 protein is CASTGANYGYTF. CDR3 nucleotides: TGTGCCAGTACCGGGGCTAACTATGGCTACACCTTC.

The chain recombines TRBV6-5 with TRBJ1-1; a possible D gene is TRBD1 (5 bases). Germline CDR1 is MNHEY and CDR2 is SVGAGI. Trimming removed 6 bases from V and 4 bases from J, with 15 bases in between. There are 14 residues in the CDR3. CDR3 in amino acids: CASRPQGSFTEAFF. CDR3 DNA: TGTGCCAGCAGGCCCCAGGGAAGTTTCACTGAAGCTTTCTTT.

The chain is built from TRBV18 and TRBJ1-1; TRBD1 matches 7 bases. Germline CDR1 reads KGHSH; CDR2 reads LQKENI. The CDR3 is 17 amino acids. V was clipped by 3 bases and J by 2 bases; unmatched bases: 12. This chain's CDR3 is CASSPPGRGGENTEAFF. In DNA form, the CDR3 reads TGTGCCAGCTCACCCCCCGGGAGAGGGGGCGAAAACACTGAAGCTTTCTTT. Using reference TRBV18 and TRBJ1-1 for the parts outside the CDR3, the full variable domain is NAGVMQNPRHLVRRRGQEARLRCSPMKGHSHVYWYRQLPEEGLKFMVYLQKENIIDESGMPKERFSAEFPKEGPSILRIQQVVRGDSAAYFCASSPPGRGGENTEAFFGQGTRLTVV.

Here the CDR3 DNA reads TGTGCCAGCAGTCCCCGACTAGCCCCCTACGAGCAGTACTTC. Translated, it gives CASSPRLAPYEQYF. The chain uses TRBV27 and TRBJ2-7; TRBD2 aligns across 7 bases. CDR1 and CDR2 from the germline V gene are MNHEY and SMNVEV (reference sequence). The CDR3 covers 14 residues. V lost 5 bases and J lost 2; bases outside the gene matches: 6.

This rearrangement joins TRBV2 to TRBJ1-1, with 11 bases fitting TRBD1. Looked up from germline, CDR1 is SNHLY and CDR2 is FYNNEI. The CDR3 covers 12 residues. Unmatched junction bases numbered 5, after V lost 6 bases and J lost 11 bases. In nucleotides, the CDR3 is TGTGCCAGCAGGGTAGGACAGGGGGCCGCTTTCTTT. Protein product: CASRVGQGAAFF.